This entry lists 24 T cell receptor beta chains sequenced from one sample in a study of blood T cells in healthy people across ages. It was with a sample-barcoded 5' primer and a J-beta primer mix that a second PCR of roughly 6 to 11 cycles was run. TCRdb ran MiXCR on the 5' RACE reads and lists one entry per CDR3 protein. The data contain some 640,000 distinct CDR3 sequences, 25% to 30% of them seen just once; the ten biggest clones take up around a sixth. The sequenced material came from blood. Receptor source: a woman of 80 years or more in good health.

This clonotype appeared many times. V gene TRBV5-1 combines with J gene TRBJ2-7; D uncertain. This CDR3 is 16 amino acids long. Trimming left V 0 bases short and J 0 bases short, with 13 bases between. Germline V gene sequence: CDR1 SGHRS, CDR2 YFSETQ. As DNA, the CDR3 is TGCGCCAGCAGCTTGGATCCGGGTCCTAGCTCCTACGAGCAGTACTTC. This codes for CASSLDPGPSSYEQYF. Complete variable domain (other parts from reference TRBV5-1 and TRBJ2-7): KAGVTQTPRYLIKTRGQQVTLSCSPISGHRSVSWYQQTPGQGLQFLFEYFSETQRNKGNFPGRFSGRQFSNSRSEMNVSTLELGDSALYLCASSLDPGPSSYEQYFGPGTRLTVT.

About this clonotype itself: The junction shows a germline mismatch at one end, possibly a read error. V is TRBV6-6 and J is TRBJ2-7, with 8 positions matching TRBD2. This CDR3 spans 15 amino acids. Germline CDR1 and CDR2: MNHNY and SVGAGI (reference sequence). CDR3 sequence: CTSSFPGGGTYEQYF. The CDR3 bases are TGTACCAGCAGTTTCCCCGGGGGGGGTACCTACGAGCAGTACTTC.

This clonotype showed up just a few times. The chain joins TRBV29-1 to TRBJ2-1; D possibly corresponds to TRBD2 (6 bases). With the DNA end fitting TRBJ2-7 better, the J assignment may be wrong. CDR3 size: 15 residues. CDR1 is SQVTM, CDR2 ANQGSEA, per germline. The CDR3 loop is CSVEGLRSSYNEQYF. DNA for the CDR3: TGCAGCGTTGAGGGACTCCGAAGCTCCTACAATGAGCAGTACTTC.

This sequence joins TRBV14 and TRBJ2-7; 9 bases are shared with TRBD1. V gave up 0 bases and J gave up 5 bases; unmatched junction bases: 5. In germline, CDR1 is SGHDN, CDR2 FVKESK. The CDR3 runs to 15 residues. The CDR3 DNA reads as TGTGCCAGCAGCCAAGAGACAGGGGGGAGCGACGAGCAGTACTTC. Its protein product is CASSQETGGSDEQYF.

To note about this clonotype: Since a much larger clone is just one base distant, this may be a read error. As the CDR3 is not closed by the conserved phenylalanine or tryptophan, this likely results from a read error. The chain is built from TRBV29-1 and TRBJ1-1; D might be TRBD1 (6 bases). The CDR3 sequence is 13 residues long. V lost 6 bases, J lost 4 bases, and 15 bases lay in between. Germline V gives CDR1 SQVTM, CDR2 ANQGSEA. As DNA, the CDR3 is TGCAGCGTGAATGGGGGGCTGGTCACTGAAGCTTTCTTG. Translation: CSVNGGLVTEAFL.

This clonotype was seen at least ten times. The J gene is TRBJ1-2, the V gene TRBV7-2, with 9 bases fitting TRBD1. CDR3 length: 14 residues. Germline V gene lookup returns CDR1 SGHTA and CDR2 FQGNSA. V dropped 1 base and J dropped 8; count of bases not matched to a gene: 5. The CDR3 bases are TGTGCCAGCAGCTTAGACAGGGGGCGGCCCGGCTACACCTTC. Translating it yields CASSLDRGRPGYTF.

The chain recombines TRBV3-1 with TRBJ2-3, with D tentatively TRBD1 or TRBD2 (5 bases each). The V end lost 2 bases, the J end lost 1 base, and 13 bases lay between the germline ends. The CDR3 is 16 residues long. Germline V gives CDR1 LGHDT, CDR2 YNNKEL (reference sequence). The CDR3 reads CASSQMGVRGTDTQYF. The CDR3, as DNA: TGTGCCAGCAGCCAAATGGGGGTACGGGGCACAGATACGCAGTATTTT.

The rearrangement links TRBV20-1 to TRBJ1-4, with D unclear. The CDR3 sequence is 14 residues long. The germline V gene encodes CDR1 DFQATT and CDR2 SNEGSKA (reference sequence). V lost 6 bases, J lost 0 bases, and 11 bases lay in between. CDR3 in amino acids: CSAPPGTTNEKLFF. For the CDR3, the DNA is TGCAGTGCCCCCCCCGGCACAACTAATGAAAAACTGTTTTTT.

This chain uses TRBV3-1 with TRBJ2-1; maybe TRBD2 (8 bases). The J call is doubtful: the DNA matches TRBJ2-7 better. The CDR3 length is 17 residues. CDR1 is LGHDT and CDR2 is YNNKEL in the germline V gene (reference sequence). CDR3 DNA sequence: TGTGCCAGCAGCCAAGACTCGGGAGGGGGCCAATACAATGAGCAGTACTTC. As protein: CASSQDSGGGQYNEQYF.

This clonotype was counted at least ten times. The rearrangement links TRBV2 to TRBJ2-6; no clear D. The ends were cut back, 2 bases at V and 4 bases at J, with 6 bases in the middle. The CDR3 covers 14 residues. Germline CDR1 SNHLY, CDR2 FYNNEI. CDR3 in DNA: TGTGCCAGCAGTGAAACTGTAGGGGCCAACGTCCTGACTTTC. Its translation: CASSETVGANVLTF.

At least ten counts were recorded for this clonotype. The chain uses TRBV6-1 and TRBJ2-7; 8 nucleotides line up with TRBD1. There are 14 residues in the CDR3. Germline assignment: CDR1 MNHNS and CDR2 SASEGT. With V trimmed by 6 bases and J by 3 bases, 7 bases remained unmatched. DNA for the CDR3: TGTGCCAGCAGGTTAGGACAGGGAGGCTACGAGCAGTACTTC. It translates to CASRLGQGGYEQYF.

The gene calls are TRBV30 and TRBJ2-5; 7 bases align to TRBD1. J lost 0 bases, V lost 2 bases, and 0 bases had no gene match. The CDR3 runs to 13 residues. The germline CDR1 and CDR2 sequences are GTSNPN and SVGIG (reference sequence). The CDR3 loop is CAWSQGDQETQYF. The CDR3 DNA reads TGTGCCTGGAGTCAGGGGGACCAAGAGACCCAGTACTTC. Full variable domain (remainder filled in from reference TRBV30 and TRBJ2-5): SQTIHQWPATLVQPVGSPLSLECTVEGTSNPNLYWYRQAAGRGLQLLFYSVGIGQISSEVPQNLSASRPQDRQFILSSKKLLLSDSGFYLCAWSQGDQETQYFGPGTRLLVL.

The chain employs TRBV2 and TRBJ2-1; D uncertain. Germline loops: CDR1 SNHLY, CDR2 FYNNEI. With 5 bases removed from V and 7 bases from J, the gap between germline ends came to 15 bases. This CDR3 region has 14 residues. The CDR3 is CASSWASTGNEQFF. As DNA, the CDR3 is TGTGCCAGCAGTTGGGCTAGTACCGGGAATGAGCAGTTCTTC. The full variable domain, with the rest looked up from reference TRBV2 and TRBJ2-1, is EPEVTQTPSHQVTQMGQEVILRCVPISNHLYFYWYRQILGQKVEFLVSFYNNEISEKSEIFDDQFSVERPDGSNFTLKIRSTKLEDSAMYFCASSWASTGNEQFFGPGTRLTVL.

With regard to this clonotype: This may come from a read error, since a much larger clone is one base off. The chain is built from TRBV7-2 and TRBJ2-5; D could derive from TRBD1 or TRBD2 (5 bases each). The CDR3 totals 14 residues. The V end lost 3 bases, the J end lost 11 bases, and 19 bases lay between the germline ends. Germline CDR1 is SGHTA and CDR2 is FQGNSA. The CDR3 DNA is TGTGCCAGCAGCTTTTTGTCTGAGGGGAATGAGCAGTACTTC. Translated: CASSFLSEGNEQYF.

The rearrangement links TRBV29-1 to TRBJ2-3; D might be TRBD1 (6 bases). V shed 4 bases and J shed 0 bases, with 11 bases lying between them. Per the germline V gene, CDR1 is SQVTM and CDR2 is ANQGSEA. The CDR3 has 14 amino acids. In DNA, the CDR3 is TGCAGCGTTGTGGACAGAACTAGCACAGATACGCAGTATTTT. Its translation is CSVVDRTSTDTQYF.

The chain joins TRBV7-3 to TRBJ2-5, with TRBD2 identical over 11 bases. Trimming cost V 5 bases and J 1 base; bases outside gene matches: 21. The length of the CDR3 is 21 residues. Per germline, CDR1 SGHTA and CDR2 FQGTGA. CDR3 sequence reads: CASSPITAGTSGQGPQETQYF. In DNA form, the CDR3 reads TGTGCCAGCAGCCCAATAACCGCCGGGACTAGCGGTCAGGGGCCCCAAGAGACCCAGTACTTC. The variable domain in full, completed from reference TRBV7-3 and TRBJ2-5, reads GAGVSQTPSNKVTEKGKYVELRCDPISGHTALYWYRQSLGQGPEFLIYFQGTGAADDSGLPNDRFFAVRPEGSVSTLKIQRTERGDSAVYLCASSPITAGTSGQGPQETQYFGPGTRLLVL.

The V call is TRBV27, the J call TRBJ2-3; 10 bases map to TRBD2. V was clipped by 0 bases and J by 4 bases; unmatched bases: 7. Germline V lookup: CDR1 MNHEY, CDR2 SMNVEV (reference sequence). The CDR3 is 17 amino acids. The chain's CDR3 is CASSLSPSGGYADTQYF. CDR3 sequence (DNA): TGTGCCAGCAGTTTATCGCCTAGCGGGGGTTACGCAGATACGCAGTATTTT.

This clonotype was recorded at least ten times. This chain uses TRBV4-2 with TRBJ2-3, with TRBD2 identical over 8 bases. Trimming removed 1 base from V and 2 bases from J; junction bases left unmatched: 14. The CDR3 extends over 19 amino acids. In germline, CDR1 is LGHNA, CDR2 YNFKEQ. This CDR3 reads CASSQGLRIGRGDTDTQYF. The CDR3 nucleotides are TGTGCCAGCAGCCAAGGCCTCCGGATCGGGCGGGGGGACACAGATACGCAGTATTTT.

This clonotype was seen many times. The J gene is TRBJ2-1, the V gene TRBV6-2 or TRBV6-3; 7 bases line up with TRBD2. V lost 1 base, J lost 0 bases, and 3 bases stayed unmatched. CDR1 is MNHEY and CDR2 is SVGEGT in the germline V gene. This CDR3 comprises 16 residues. DNA for the CDR3: TGTGCCAGCAGTTACTACGGGGGGAGCTCCTACAATGAGCAGTTCTTC. It is translated as CASSYYGGSSYNEQFF.

This clonotype was seen many times. The rearrangement links TRBV5-1 to TRBJ2-1; no firm D call. The V end lost 5 bases, the J end lost 0 bases, and 9 bases lay between the germline ends. Germline CDR1 SGHRS, CDR2 YFSETQ. The CDR3 spans 14 residues. The DNA for the CDR3 is TGCGCCAGCAGGGTGGGTAGCTCCTACAATGAGCAGTTCTTC. Translating gives CASRVGSSYNEQFF.

This clonotype was observed many times. The V and J genes are TRBV2 and TRBJ2-4; no clear D. The CDR3 is made up of 12 amino acids. With 6 bases removed from V and 14 bases from J, the gap between germline ends came to 17 bases. Germline CDR1 reads SNHLY; CDR2 reads FYNNEI. DNA of the CDR3: TGTGCCAGCAGCCACCAGTGGCCTGGCGAGTACTTC. Amino acid sequence: CASSHQWPGEYF. The whole variable domain, filled in from reference TRBV2 and TRBJ2-4, reads EPEVTQTPSHQVTQMGQEVILRCVPISNHLYFYWYRQILGQKVEFLVSFYNNEISEKSEIFDDQFSVERPDGSNFTLKIRSTKLEDSAMYFCASSHQWPGEYFGAGTRLSVL.

As to this clonotype: This clone may be a read error of a much larger clone one base away. The gene calls are TRBV30 and TRBJ2-7, with 9 bases that match TRBD1. The germline CDR1 and CDR2 sequences are GTSNPN and SVGIG (reference sequence). The CDR3 extends over 14 amino acids. CDR3 coding DNA: TGTGCTTGGACAAGGGACAGGGATTCCTACGAGCAGGACTTC. Its translation is CAWTRDRDSYEQDF.

The chain combines TRBV20-1 with TRBJ1-2, with 8 bases that match TRBD1. The J segment lost 0 bases and the V segment lost 6 bases, leaving 9 bases of the junction unmatched. Germline loops: CDR1 DFQATT, CDR2 SNEGSKA (reference sequence). There are 15 residues in the CDR3. The CDR3 bases are TGCAGTGCCCTGGGACAGGACAAAGCTAACTATGGCTACACCTTC. Translation: CSALGQDKANYGYTF.

Comments on this clonotype: A much larger clone lies one base from this, so it may be a read error. The CDR3 coding sequence is TGTGCCAGCAGCATGAGACAGGGAGTCTACAATGGGCAGTTCTTC. Translation gives CASSMRQGVYNGQFF. This chain connects TRBV7-6 to TRBJ2-1; 7 bases are shared with TRBD1. Germline V gene lookup returns CDR1 SGHVS and CDR2 FNYEAQ. The CDR3 extends over 15 amino acids.